Listed below are T cell receptor beta chains from one sample, sequenced in a study of T-cell reconstitution after alpha-beta-depleted transplantation in children. One entry per CDR3 protein, called by TCRdb with MiXCR from the PCR reads. Counted here are about 610,000 distinct CDR3 sequences, under 12% occurring once; the ten biggest clones make up roughly 4%. Material: PBMCs from the stem cell graft donor, obtained from the stem cell graft. These receptors were taken from a human donor who donated a stem cell graft to a child with acute myeloid leukemia. Each CDR3 is given with its conserved first and last residue. The D gene is left open where the match is weak. Clone size is not always given. Where it is, it says once, few, many or a class for expanded clones.

D gene	V gene	clone size	J gene	CDR3 length	CDR3 DNA	CDR3 protein
NA	TRBV4-2	NA	TRBJ2-2	16	TGTGCCAGCAGCCCCGGGACATGGGACTTCACCGGGGAGCTGTTTTTT	CASSPGTWDFTGELFF
NA	TRBV18	NA	TRBJ2-3	16	TGTGCCAGCTCAAAAGAGGGGACGGCTAGCACAGATACGCAGTATTTT	CASSKEGTASTDTQYF
NA	TRBV24-1	NA	TRBJ2-7	14	TGTGCCACCAGTGATCGGGACATTACCTACGAGCAGTACTTC	CATSDRDITYEQYF
NA	TRBV7-9	NA	TRBJ1-2	14	TGTGCCAGCAGCTCCCAGGCGACGCCTTATGGCTACACCTTC	CASSSQATPYGYTF
NA	TRBV29-1	many	TRBJ2-1	15	TGCAGCGTTGAGGGGGGGGGCGGGAGTTGGGGTGAGCAGTTCTTC	CSVEGGGGSWGEQFF
NA	TRBV29-1	NA	TRBJ1-3	12	TGCAGCGTTGAAGACAGAGGAAACACCATATATTTT	CSVEDRGNTIYF
TRBD1	TRBV20-1	NA	TRBJ2-1	14	TGCAGTGCTAACAGACAGGGGGATATGATTTGGCAGTTCTTC	CSANRQGDMIWQFF
TRBD1	TRBV27	few	TRBJ1-5	15	TGTGCCAGCAGTTTGGTGACAGGGATCAATCAGCCCCAGCATTTT	CASSLVTGINQPQHF
NA	TRBV29-1	NA	TRBJ2-1	13	TGCAGCGTTGGGGCAGCCCTCCACAATGAGCAGTTCTTC	CSVGAALHNEQFF
TRBD2	TRBV6-1	many	TRBJ2-7	15	TGTGCCAGCAGTCGTAGCGGGGTCGACTCCTACGAGCAGTACTTC	CASSRSGVDSYEQYF
TRBD1	TRBV27	many	TRBJ1-6	14	TGTGCCAGCAGTGGGACAGACTATAATTCACCCCTCCACTTT	CASSGTDYNSPLHF
NA	TRBV20-1	few	TRBJ2-7	11	TGCAGTGCTCCCCGCTCTTTCGAGCAGTACTTC	CSAPRSFEQYF
TRBD2	TRBV20-1	NA	TRBJ2-7	14	TGCAGTGCTAGCGGGAGGGACGCCTCAGGGCAGCAGTACTTC	CSASGRDASGQQYF
TRBD2	TRBV20-1	few	TRBJ2-2	13	TGCAGTGCCGACGGGACTAGCACCGGGGAGCTGTTTTTT	CSADGTSTGELFF
TRBD2	TRBV20-1	few	TRBJ2-3	15	TGCAGTGCTAGAGGCTTAGCGGGACGGGCAGATACGCAGTATTTT	CSARGLAGRADTQYF
TRBD2	TRBV28	NA	TRBJ2-1	14	TGTGCCAGCGGGGAGGGAGGGGACTACAATGAGCAGTTCTTC	CASGEGGDYNEQFF
TRBD2	TRBV20-1	few	TRBJ2-7	19	TGCAGTGCTAGAGATAGTAAGGGACTAGCGGTTCACCCACCCTACGAGCAGTACTTC	CSARDSKGLAVHPPYEQYF
TRBD1	TRBV20-1	NA	TRBJ2-7	13	TGCAGTGCTGAGAAGACAGGGGACGACGAGCAGTACTTC	CSAEKTGDDEQYF
NA	TRBV18	few	TRBJ1-4	18	TGTGCCAGCTCACCGAGTAGAAAAACAAGCCGGGCGGGGGAAAAACTGTTTTTT	CASSPSRKTSRAGEKLFF
NA	TRBV6-2/TRBV6-3	few	TRBJ2-1	13	TGTGCCAGCAGCCGCCCTGTGGGGCACGAGCAGTTCTTC	CASSRPVGHEQFF
TRBD2	TRBV6-1	many	TRBJ2-3	16	TGTGCCAGCAGTGAACTACTAGCGGATATCACAGATACGCAGTATTTT	CASSELLADITDTQYF
NA	TRBV12-3/TRBV12-4	many	TRBJ2-3	14	TGTGCCACCAGGGACATTTCTAGCACAGATACGCAGTATTTT	CATRDISSTDTQYF
NA	TRBV14	NA	TRBJ1-5	15	TGTGCCAGCAGCCAAGCCGGCTTTGGCAATCAGCCCCAGCATTTT	CASSQAGFGNQPQHF
NA	TRBV15	many	TRBJ2-1	14	TGTGCCACCACCGTAGCGGAGTGGCTCAATGAGCAGTTCTTC	CATTVAEWLNEQFF
TRBD2	TRBV28	few	TRBJ2-1	20	TGTGCCAGCAGTTTGATGCCTGGGACTAGCGGGAGGACGTCCTACAATGAGCAGTTCTTC	CASSLMPGTSGRTSYNEQFF
TRBD2	TRBV9	NA	TRBJ2-1	16	TGTGCCAGCAGCCCCCGAGGGACTAGCGGGAGTCATGAGCAGTTCTTC	CASSPRGTSGSHEQFF
NA	TRBV12-3/TRBV12-4	many	TRBJ2-1	15	TGTGCCAGCAGTCCTGGGATTATTTCCTACAATGAGCAGTTCTTC	CASSPGIISYNEQFF
NA	TRBV6-2/TRBV6-3	NA	TRBJ1-1	13	TGTGCCAGCAGTCCGTACACGAACACTGAAGCTTTCTTT	CASSPYTNTEAFF
TRBD2	TRBV29-1	NA	TRBJ2-1	16	TGCAGCGTTGGACCCTTGGGACTAGCGGGAGTCCCTGAGCAGTTCTTC	CSVGPLGLAGVPEQFF
TRBD2	TRBV12-3/TRBV12-4	few	TRBJ2-3	15	TGTGCCAGCAGTTTAGTGGGACTAGCATCAAATACGCAGTATTTT	CASSLVGLASNTQYF
TRBD1	TRBV12-3/TRBV12-4	NA	TRBJ1-6	16	TGTGCCAGCAGAACCGGGACAGGGGCCTATAATTCACCCCTCCACTTT	CASRTGTGAYNSPLHF
TRBD2	TRBV9	many	TRBJ2-1	18	TGTGCCAGCAGCGTAGAAAGCGGGAGGGCCTACCCCTACAATGAGCAGTTCTTC	CASSVESGRAYPYNEQFF